The entry below describes one T cell receptor (beta chain). Its antigen is not known. The CDR3 runs to 14 residues. Germline V gene data show CDR1 as SEHNR and CDR2 as FQNEAQ (reference sequence). V was shortened by 2 bases and J by 6 bases, with 13 bases between the two germline ends. Repertoires were generated with immunoSEQ multiplex PCR, while TCRdb's copy carries only in-frame clones and drops some. The sample has tens of thousands of clones, approximately 87% seen once. The data originate from a study of OX40 agonist ivuxolimab in advanced cancers. Study-wide background: Dose-escalation patients had hepatocellular carcinoma, melanoma, renal cell or head and neck cancer. Study-wide findings and caveats: At doses 0.1 to 3.0 mg/kg, CD4+ and CD8+ clones expanded. CD4+ T cells averaged fewer expanded clones than CD8+ T cells. Expanded peripheral T cell antigen specificity was not determined.

The source of this sequence is an adult with an advanced solid tumor such as melanoma, head and neck, liver or kidney cancer. Source: CD4+ or CD8+ T cells sorted from blood, taken in a trial of the OX40 agonist ivuxolimab. The J gene is TRBJ1-2, the V gene TRBV7-9; tentative D call: TRBD1 (6 bases). The CDR3 sequence: CASSLLGGFDGYTF. In DNA, the CDR3 is TGTGCCAGCAGCTTATTGGGGGGCTTTGATGGCTACACCTTC.